This T cell receptor (beta chain) was retrieved from a study of blood T cell repertoires in COVID-19. Trimming cost V 6 bases and J 4 bases; bases outside gene matches: 10. This CDR3 comprises 15 residues. CDR1 is MDHEN, CDR2 SYDVKM, per germline. Participant reports of clinical history set cohort assignment. Per the study methods: Nucleated cell number was recorded as an estimate derived from reference gene primer amplification. This table comes from immunoSEQ multiplex PCR, and its TCRdb copy is limited to in-frame clones, with some not included. That table gives V, J and clone size, and the DNA gave D and trimming. The data contain 250,000 to 350,000 clones, roughly 90% of them singletons.

This clonotype originated in a woman in her fifties or sixties who had recovered from COVID-19. J is TRBJ2-7 and V is TRBV28, with 9 positions matching TRBD2. Sequences were obtained from PBMCs or T cells enriched from blood (not recorded which). CDR3 nucleotide sequence: TGTGCCAGCAGGAAAAGACTAGCGGATCATTACGAGCAGTACTTC. Protein sequence: CASRKRLADHYEQYF.